These 6 T cell receptor beta chains were sequenced from one sample in a study of long-term antiretroviral therapy in people with HIV. A v3.0 immunoSEQ assay was performed at survey level. TCRdb's table, derived via immunoSEQ multiplex PCR, lists solely in-frame clones and lacks some. This table holds roughly 24,000 clones, around four fifths found once. This material consisted of unsorted PBMCs, taken 1.6 years after starting antiretroviral therapy. Source of these receptors: a man aged 35-49 years with HIV.

This clone is a singleton in its sample. This sequence joins TRBV9 and TRBJ2-3, with unresolved D. V was pared by 4 bases and J by 2 bases, with 5 bases between. The CDR3 spans 12 residues. Germline V gene lookup returns CDR1 SGDLS and CDR2 YYNGEE. CDR3 coding DNA: TGTGCCAGCAGCCGCTTCACAGATACGCAGTATTTT. It translates to CASSRFTDTQYF.

This clone appeared a single time. The chain combines TRBV29-1 with TRBJ1-1, with D possibly being TRBD1 (5 bases). This CDR3 has 12 amino acids. Deletions cut 5 bases from V and 1 base from J, with 8 bases between. The germline CDR1 and CDR2 sequences are SQVTM and ANQGSEA. In DNA, the CDR3 is TGCAGCGTTTCCCAGGGGAACACTGAAGCTTTCTTT. Its protein is CSVSQGNTEAFF.

The chain couples TRBV6-1 to TRBJ1-2; tentatively, D is TRBD1 (6 bases). The germline V and J ends were trimmed by 1 base and 4 bases, with 10 bases remaining between them. Germline CDR1 and CDR2: MNHNS and SASEGT. The CDR3 has 14 residues. The CDR3 region has the DNA TGTGCCAGCAGTGAAGGGGGGCTGGGCTATGGCTACACCTTC. Translated, it gives CASSEGGLGYGYTF.

This chain joins TRBV5-5 and TRBJ2-7; maybe TRBD1 (5 bases). The CDR3 is 14 residues long. CDR1 and CDR2 (germline): SGHKS, YYEKEE (reference sequence). V shed 3 bases and J shed 4 bases, with 14 bases lying between them. The CDR3 spells CASSSGPGEYEQYF. Here the CDR3 DNA reads TGTGCCAGCAGCTCAGGGCCAGGAGAATACGAGCAGTACTTC.

The gene calls are TRBV14 and TRBJ2-7; perhaps TRBD2 as D (6 bases). The germline CDR1 and CDR2 sequences are SGHDN and FVKESK. Between the trimmed V and J ends, which lost 6 bases and 4 bases, there was a span of 19 bases. The CDR3 spans 15 residues. The CDR3 nucleotides are TGTGCCAGCAGACGCGGACCGGGGGAATTTTACGAGCAGTACTTC. Translated, it gives CASRRGPGEFYEQYF.

V gene TRBV19 combines with J gene TRBJ2-7, with 9 bases matching TRBD1. Germline CDR1 reads LNHDA; CDR2 reads SQIVND (reference sequence). This CDR3 has 15 amino acids. V lost 5 bases to trimming and J lost 5 bases; unmatched junction nucleotides: 10. CDR3 sequence (DNA): TGTGCCAGTAGTCCCTGGACAGGGGCAGGCAACGAGCAGTACTTC. The encoded protein is CASSPWTGAGNEQYF.